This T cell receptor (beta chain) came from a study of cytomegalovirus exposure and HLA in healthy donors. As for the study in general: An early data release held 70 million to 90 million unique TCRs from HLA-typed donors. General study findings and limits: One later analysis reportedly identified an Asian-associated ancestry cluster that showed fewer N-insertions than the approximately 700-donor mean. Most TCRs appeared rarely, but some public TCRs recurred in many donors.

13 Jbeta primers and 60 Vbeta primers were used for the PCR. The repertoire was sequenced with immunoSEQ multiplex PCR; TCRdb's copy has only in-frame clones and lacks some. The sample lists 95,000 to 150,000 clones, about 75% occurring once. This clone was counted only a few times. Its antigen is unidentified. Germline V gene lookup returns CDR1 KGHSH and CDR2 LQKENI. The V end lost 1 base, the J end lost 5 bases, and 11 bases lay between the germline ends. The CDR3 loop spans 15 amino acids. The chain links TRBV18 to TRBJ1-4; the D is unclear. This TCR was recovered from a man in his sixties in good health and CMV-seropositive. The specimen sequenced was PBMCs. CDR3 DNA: TGTGCCAGCTCACCACTCTCAGGCGCAAATGAAAAACTGTTTTTT. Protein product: CASSPLSGANEKLFF. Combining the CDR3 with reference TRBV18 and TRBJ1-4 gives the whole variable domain NAGVMQNPRHLVRRRGQEARLRCSPMKGHSHVYWYRQLPEEGLKFMVYLQKENIIDESGMPKERFSAEFPKEGPSILRIQQVVRGDSAAYFCASSPLSGANEKLFFGSGTQLSVL.